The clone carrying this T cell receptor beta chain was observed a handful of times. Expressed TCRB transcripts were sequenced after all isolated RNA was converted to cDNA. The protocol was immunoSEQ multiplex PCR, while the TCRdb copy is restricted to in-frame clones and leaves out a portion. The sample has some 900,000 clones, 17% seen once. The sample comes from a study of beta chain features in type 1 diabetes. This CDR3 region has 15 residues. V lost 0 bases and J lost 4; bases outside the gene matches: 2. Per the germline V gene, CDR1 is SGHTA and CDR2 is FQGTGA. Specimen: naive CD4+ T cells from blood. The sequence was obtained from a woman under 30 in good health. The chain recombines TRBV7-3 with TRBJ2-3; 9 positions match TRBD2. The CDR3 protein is CASSLTSGRPDTQYF. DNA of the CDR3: TGTGCCAGCAGCTTAACTAGCGGGAGACCAGATACGCAGTATTTT.